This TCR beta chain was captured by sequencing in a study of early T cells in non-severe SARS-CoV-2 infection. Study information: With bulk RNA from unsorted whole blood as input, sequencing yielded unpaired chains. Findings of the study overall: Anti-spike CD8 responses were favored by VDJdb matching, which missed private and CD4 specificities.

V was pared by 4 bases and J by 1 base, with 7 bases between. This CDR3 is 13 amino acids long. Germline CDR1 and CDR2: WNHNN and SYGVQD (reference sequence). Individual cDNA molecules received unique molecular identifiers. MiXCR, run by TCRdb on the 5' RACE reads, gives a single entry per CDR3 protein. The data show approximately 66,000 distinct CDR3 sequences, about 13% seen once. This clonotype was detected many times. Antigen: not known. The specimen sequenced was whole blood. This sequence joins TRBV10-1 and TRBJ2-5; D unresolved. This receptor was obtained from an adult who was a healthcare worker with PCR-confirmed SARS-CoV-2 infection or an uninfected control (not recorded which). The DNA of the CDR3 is TGCGCCAGCAGTGTAAACTTCCAAGAGACCCAGTACTTC. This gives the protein CASSVNFQETQYF.